This TCR beta chain was obtained from a study of shared clonotypes between healthy human individuals. The V end was cut by 0 bases, the J end by 6 bases, with 8 bases between. CDR3 size: 14 residues. Looked up from germline, CDR1 is MNHEY and CDR2 is SVGAGI. Sequenced by immunoSEQ multiplex PCR; TCRdb stores in-frame clones only, minus some. The sample carries roughly 2.6 million clones, approximately 94% recorded once. Input material: naive CD4+ T cells sorted from blood. The subset is: CD45RA+ positively selected. V usage is TRBV6-5 and J usage is TRBJ1-4; D is unclear. The clonotype was recovered from a man between 18 and 35 years old in good health. Here the CDR3 reads CASSYSHGDEKLFF. CDR3 bases: TGTGCCAGCAGTTACTCTCACGGGGATGAAAAACTGTTTTTT.